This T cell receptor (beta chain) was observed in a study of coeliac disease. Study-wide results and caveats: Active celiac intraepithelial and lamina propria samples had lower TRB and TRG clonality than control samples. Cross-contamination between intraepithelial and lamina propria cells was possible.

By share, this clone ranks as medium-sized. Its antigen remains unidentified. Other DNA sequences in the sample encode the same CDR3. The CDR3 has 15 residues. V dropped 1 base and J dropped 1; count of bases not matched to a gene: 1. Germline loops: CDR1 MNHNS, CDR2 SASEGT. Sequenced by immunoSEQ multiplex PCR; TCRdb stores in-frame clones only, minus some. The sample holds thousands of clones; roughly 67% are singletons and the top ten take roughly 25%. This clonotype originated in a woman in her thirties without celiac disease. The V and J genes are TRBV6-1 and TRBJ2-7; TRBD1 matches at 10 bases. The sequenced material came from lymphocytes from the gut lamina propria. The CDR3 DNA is TGTGCCAGCAGTGAAGGACAGGGGGCTTCCTACGAGCAGTACTTC. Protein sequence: CASSEGQGASYEQYF.